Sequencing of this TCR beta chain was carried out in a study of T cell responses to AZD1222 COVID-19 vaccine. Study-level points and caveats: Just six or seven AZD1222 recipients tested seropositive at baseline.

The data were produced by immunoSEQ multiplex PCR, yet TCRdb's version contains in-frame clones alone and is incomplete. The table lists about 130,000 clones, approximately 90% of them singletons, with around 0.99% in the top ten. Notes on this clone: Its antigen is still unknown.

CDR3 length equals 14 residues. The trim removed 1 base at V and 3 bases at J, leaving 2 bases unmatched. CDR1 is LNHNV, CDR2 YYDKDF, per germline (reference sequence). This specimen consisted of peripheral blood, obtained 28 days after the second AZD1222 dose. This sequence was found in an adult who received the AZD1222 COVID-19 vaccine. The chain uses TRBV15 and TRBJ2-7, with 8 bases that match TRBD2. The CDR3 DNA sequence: TGTGCCACCAGCAGAGGAACTAGCGGCTACGAGCAGTACTTC. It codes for CATSRGTSGYEQYF. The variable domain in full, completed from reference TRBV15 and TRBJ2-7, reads DAMVIQNPRYQVTQFGKPVTLSCSQTLNHNVMYWYQQKSSQAPKLLFHYYDKDFNNEADTPDNFQSRRPNTSFCFLDIRSPGLGDTAMYLCATSRGTSGYEQYFGPGTRLTVT.